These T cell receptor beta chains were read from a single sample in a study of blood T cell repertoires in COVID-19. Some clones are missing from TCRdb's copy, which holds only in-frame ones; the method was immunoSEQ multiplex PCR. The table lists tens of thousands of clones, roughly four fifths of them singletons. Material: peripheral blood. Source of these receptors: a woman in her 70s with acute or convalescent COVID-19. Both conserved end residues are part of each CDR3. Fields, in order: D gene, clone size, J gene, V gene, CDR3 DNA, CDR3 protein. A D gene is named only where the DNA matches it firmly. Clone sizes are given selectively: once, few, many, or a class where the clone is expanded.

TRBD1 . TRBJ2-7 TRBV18 TGTGCCAGCTCACCAATGATAGGACAGGTCTCCTACGAGCAGTACTTC CASSPMIGQVSYEQYF
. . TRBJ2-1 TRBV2 TGTGCCAGCAGGGCAGGGAAAAACTCCTACAATGAGCAGTTCTTC CASRAGKNSYNEQFF
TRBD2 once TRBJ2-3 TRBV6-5 TGTGCCACTTCCCCGACTAGCGGGGATACAGATACGCAGTATTTT CATSPTSGDTDTQYF
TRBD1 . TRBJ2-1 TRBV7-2 TGTGCCAGCAGCTTGACAGGGGTTAGGAATGAGCAGTTCTTC CASSLTGVRNEQFF
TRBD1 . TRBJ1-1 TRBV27 TGTGCCAGCAGTTTACGGGACAGGGGCACTGAAGCTTTCTTT CASSLRDRGTEAFF
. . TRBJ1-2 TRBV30 TGTGCCTGGAGTACTCTCAACTACTATGGCTACACCTTC CAWSTLNYYGYTF
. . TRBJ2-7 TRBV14 TGTGCCAGCAGCCCAGGGTTATCCAGTCATTACGAGCAGTACTTC CASSPGLSSHYEQYF
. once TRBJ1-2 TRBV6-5 TGTGCCAGCAGCAAAGACGGACTATATGGCTACACCTTC CASSKDGLYGYTF
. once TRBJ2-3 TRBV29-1 TGCAGCGTTGAGGTTCTAGCGGATACGCAGTATTTT CSVEVLADTQYF
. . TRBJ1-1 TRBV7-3 TGTGCCAGCAGCTTAACGTTTGGAGGGTTAGCTTTCTTT CASSLTFGGLAFF
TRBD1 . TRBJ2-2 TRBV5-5 TGTGCCAGCAGCTGGACAGGGGCCCCCGGGGAGCTGTTTTTT CASSWTGAPGELFF
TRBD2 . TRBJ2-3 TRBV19 TGTGCCAGTAGTGAGACTAGCGGGGGGCTTAATACGCAGTATTTT CASSETSGGLNTQYF
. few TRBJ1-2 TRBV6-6 TGTGCCAGCAGAACCGGGACAATCTATGGCTACACCTTC CASRTGTIYGYTF
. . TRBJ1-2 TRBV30 TGTGCCTGGAGTAGGTGGGGAGGGTATGGCTACACCTTC CAWSRWGGYGYTF
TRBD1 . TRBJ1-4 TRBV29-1 TGCAGCGTGGCCGGGACAGGGGGCACTAATGAAAAACTGTTTTTT CSVAGTGGTNEKLFF
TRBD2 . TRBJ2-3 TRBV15 TGTGCCACCAGCAGCGATAGCGGGGGGGCCGAGGGAGATACGCAGTATTTT CATSSDSGGAEGDTQYF
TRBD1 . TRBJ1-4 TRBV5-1 TGCGCCAGCAGTCCCGGGACAGGGGTCGAAAAACTGTTTTTT CASSPGTGVEKLFF
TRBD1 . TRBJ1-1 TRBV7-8 TGTGCCAGCAGCTTATCTCAGGGGGCGGGCACTGAAGCTTTCTTT CASSLSQGAGTEAFF
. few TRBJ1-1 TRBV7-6 TGTGCCAGCAACAACAGGCTCGGGGGGGCCCCGAACACTGAAGCTTTCTTT CASNNRLGGAPNTEAFF
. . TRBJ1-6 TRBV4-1 TGCGCCAGCAGCTTTCGGGGCCCGGGGGAGGATTCACCCCTCCACTTT CASSFRGPGEDSPLHF
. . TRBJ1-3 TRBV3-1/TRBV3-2 TGTGCCAGCAGCCAGTACGCCGAGAGAGGGAACACCATATATTTT CASSQYAERGNTIYF
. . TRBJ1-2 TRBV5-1 TGCGCCAGCAGCACAGAATACGGGACACCTAACTATGGCTACACCTTC CASSTEYGTPNYGYTF
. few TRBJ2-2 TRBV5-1 TGCGCCAGCAGCCACGACTATGGAAAAACCGGGGAGCTGTTTTTT CASSHDYGKTGELFF
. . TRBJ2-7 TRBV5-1 TGCGCCAGCAGCTTAAGCGAAGACTACGAGCAGTACTTC CASSLSEDYEQYF
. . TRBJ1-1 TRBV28 TGTGCCAGCAGTTTTCGAACGGGGGGCACTGAAGCTTTCTTT CASSFRTGGTEAFF
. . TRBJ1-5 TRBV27 TGTGCCAGCAGTTTAATGTGGCAGTCCAATCAGCCCCAGCATTTT CASSLMWQSNQPQHF
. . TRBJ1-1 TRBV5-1 TGCGCCAGCAGCCAAGGGACATCGAACACTGAAGCTTTCTTT CASSQGTSNTEAFF
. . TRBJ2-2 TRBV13 TGTGCCAGCCGCGAGAACACCGGGGAGCTGTTTTTT CASRENTGELFF
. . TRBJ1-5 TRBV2 TGTGCCAGCAGTCGGACGGCCGGGGATCAGCCCCAGCATTTT CASSRTAGDQPQHF
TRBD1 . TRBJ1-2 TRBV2 TGTGCCAGCAGGGTAGACAGGGAAGACGGCTATGGCTACACCTTC CASRVDREDGYGYTF
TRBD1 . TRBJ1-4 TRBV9 TGTGCCAGCAGCGATCCCCGGGACAGGGGTAGTACTAATGAAAAACTGTTTTTT CASSDPRDRGSTNEKLFF
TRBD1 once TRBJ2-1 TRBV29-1 TGCAGCGCGGACAGGTCCTCCTACAATGAGCAGTTCTTC CSADRSSYNEQFF
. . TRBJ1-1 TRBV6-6 TGTGCCAGCAGTTACTCGAGCGGGGGGAACACTGAAGCTTTCTTT CASSYSSGGNTEAFF